Included here is one T cell receptor beta chain sequence, with context. What it binds is not known. V lost 0 bases and J lost 3, with 3 bases in between. This CDR3 spans 13 amino acids. Germline-derived CDR1 and CDR2 are SGHRS and YFSETQ. This record comes from a study of CD8 T cells in ankylosing spondylitis. One entry per CDR3 protein, called by TCRdb with MiXCR from the 5' RACE reads. The sample gives 400,000 to 450,000 distinct CDR3 sequences, roughly 18% of which show up once; about 0.94% is in the top ten. Findings and caveats of the study: A motif in TCR beta, a set of 8 or 9 highly homologous variants, appeared characteristic of ankylosing spondylitis blood.

Source material: blood, either unsorted or a sorted T cell fraction (not recorded which). The rearrangement uses TRBV5-1 and TRBJ1-4; D ambiguous. The TCR comes from a male donor with ankylosing spondylitis. CDR3 DNA: TGCGCCAGCAGCTTGGCTGCTAATGAAAAACTGTTTTTT. This encodes CASSLAANEKLFF.